This entry is about one T cell receptor beta chain. The antigen remains undetermined. The data are from a study of graft-versus-host responses after intestinal transplantation. Overall study context: Transplantation in recipients was multivisceral, liver-intestinal, or isolated intestinal. Every recipient had anti-thymocyte globulin induction and two to four years of tacrolimus plus steroids.

Clones were read by immunoSEQ multiplex PCR, and TCRdb kept only the in-frame ones, dropping some. This sample has 50,000 to 75,000 clones; roughly 93% occur once, and the top ten carry around 0.38%. V was trimmed by 4 bases and J by 6 bases, leaving 16 bases between them. The germline V gene has CDR1 LNHDA and CDR2 SQIVND (reference sequence). The CDR3 contains 16 residues. Study-wide results and caveats: The study associated peak circulating GvH clone levels with early post-transplant HvG declines. Allografts of one patient group, those with graft-donor T cell macrochimerism, had high graft-versus-host to host-versus-graft clonal ratios.

This sequence joins TRBV19 and TRBJ1-6, with D uncertain. The specimen comprised unstimulated CD4+ T cells sorted from spleen or lymph node cells, sampled before transplant. The clonotype originates from a human donor who was the organ donor for an intestinal transplant. The CDR3 sequence: CASSSSGQALNSPLHF. The CDR3, as DNA: TGTGCCAGTAGTAGCTCGGGTCAGGCCCTTAATTCACCCCTCCACTTT.